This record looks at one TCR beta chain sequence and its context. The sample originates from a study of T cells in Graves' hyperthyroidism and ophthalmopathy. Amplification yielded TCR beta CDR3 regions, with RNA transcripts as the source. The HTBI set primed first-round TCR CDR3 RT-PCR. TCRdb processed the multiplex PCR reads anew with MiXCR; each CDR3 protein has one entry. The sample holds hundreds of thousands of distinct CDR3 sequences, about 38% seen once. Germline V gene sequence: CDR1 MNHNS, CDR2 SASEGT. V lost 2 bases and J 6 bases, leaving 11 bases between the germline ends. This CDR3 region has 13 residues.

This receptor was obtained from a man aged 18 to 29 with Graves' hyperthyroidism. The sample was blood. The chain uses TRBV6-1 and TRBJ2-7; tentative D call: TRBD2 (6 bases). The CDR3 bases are TGTGCCAGCAGTGAAAGGGGCGGGGCCGAGCAGTACTTC. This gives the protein CASSERGGAEQYF.